A selection of T cell receptor beta chains follows, all from one sample in a study of a mutant IDH1 vaccine in newly diagnosed glioma. The data were produced by immunoSEQ multiplex PCR, yet TCRdb's version contains in-frame clones alone and is incomplete. In the table there are tens of thousands of clones, approximately 86% of which are singletons. The sample in question was PBMCs, obtained from a glioma patient treated with radiotherapy, temozolomide or both. The receptors derive from a woman aged 40 to 55 with glioma. Each CDR3 is given with its conserved first and last residue. D genes are given only for firm matches. Size is stated for part of the rows, as once, few or many counts, or as a class when the clone is expanded.

DNA,CDR3,V,J,size,length,D
TGTGCCAGCAGCTTCCGTTTGAACACTGAAGCTTTCTTT,CASSFRLNTEAFF,TRBV5-8,TRBJ1-1,once,13,.
TGTGCCAGCAGCTTGCGTGGGGGGGCCAATACGCAGTATTTT,CASSLRGGANTQYF,TRBV5-4,TRBJ2-3,.,14,.
TGCGCCAGCAGCAGCCGGGACCGGAACACTGAAGCTTTCTTT,CASSSRDRNTEAFF,TRBV5-1,TRBJ1-1,few,14,.
TGTGCCAGTAGTGGAGGTGTCCTTGGATCCGATACGCAGTATTTT,CASSGGVLGSDTQYF,TRBV19,TRBJ2-3,.,15,.
TGCGCCAGCAGCTCCGCCACTAGCGGTCGCACAGATACGCAGTATTTT,CASSSATSGRTDTQYF,TRBV5-1,TRBJ2-3,.,16,TRBD2
TGTGCCACCAGCAGAGACGTGAACACTGAAGCTTTCTTT,CATSRDVNTEAFF,TRBV15,TRBJ1-1,.,13,.
TGTGCCAGCAGCCACCGAAACAGGGTGCAAAACCTCGGGGAGCTGTTTTTT,CASSHRNRVQNLGELFF,TRBV14,TRBJ2-2,.,17,.
TGCAGCTTTTGTGGACAGGGAGTCGCTGAAGCTTTCTTT,CSFCGQGVAEAFF,TRBV29-1,TRBJ1-1,.,13,TRBD1
TGTGCCAGCAGCGGAGAGGGACAGGGGGCTGAAGCTTTCTTT,CASSGEGQGAEAFF,TRBV7-2,TRBJ1-1,.,14,TRBD1
TGTGCCAGCAGTGATAACACCGGGGAGCTGTTTTTT,CASSDNTGELFF,TRBV25-1,TRBJ2-2,.,12,.
TGTGCCAGCAGTGACAAGGCTAGCTCGAGCTCCTACAATGAGCAGTTCTTC,CASSDKASSSSYNEQFF,TRBV2,TRBJ2-1,.,17,.
TGTGCCTGGAGGGCGGGACCCACGAACGGTGGCTACACCTTC,CAWRAGPTNGGYTF,TRBV30,TRBJ1-2,.,14,.
TGCACCAGCAGCCAAGATAACGACACCGGGTGGACTAATGAAAAACTGTTTTTT,CTSSQDNDTGWTNEKLFF,TRBV1,TRBJ1-4,.,18,.
TGCGCCAGCAGCCGCTCTACAGGGACCACCGGGGAGCTGTTTTTT,CASSRSTGTTGELFF,TRBV4-1,TRBJ2-2,.,15,.
TGTGCCAGCAGCGTAGAAGGAAAACCCACTGCCGAGCAGTACTTC,CASSVEGKPTAEQYF,TRBV9,TRBJ2-7,.,15,.
TGTGCCAGCAGTTTATCAGGGCAGGGGAAAGGTGAAAAACTGTTTTTT,CASSLSGQGKGEKLFF,TRBV27,TRBJ1-4,.,16,.